Listed here are 13 T cell receptor beta chains from one sample, sequenced in a study of blood T cell repertoires in COVID-19. Profiling relied on immunoSEQ multiplex PCR, and the TCRdb table lists in-frame clones only, not all of them. The sample holds under 300,000 clones, roughly 88% seen once. The sequencing sample was made of PBMCs or T cells enriched from blood (not recorded which). The receptor source for this set is a woman aged 40 to 50 with acute COVID-19.

The count of this clone is one. The chain joins TRBV20-1 to TRBJ1-2; D is ambiguous. CDR1 is DFQATT and CDR2 is SNEGSKA in the germline V gene (reference sequence). The length of the CDR3 is 11 residues. Between the trimmed V and J ends, which lost 0 bases and 4 bases, there was a span of 3 bases. CDR3 residues: CSARDRYGYTF. The CDR3 DNA follows: TGCAGTGCTAGAGATCGCTATGGCTACACCTTC.

The chain recombines TRBV25-1 with TRBJ1-2, with unresolved D. Germline CDR1 reads MGHDK; CDR2 reads SYGVNS. Trimming removed 7 bases at V and 2 bases at J, with 11 bases between. The CDR3 contains 13 residues. CDR3 residues: CASKEHANYGYTF. In nucleotides, the CDR3 is TGTGCCAGCAAGGAGCACGCCAACTATGGCTACACCTTC.

This chain connects TRBV9 to TRBJ2-5; TRBD2 aligns across 14 bases. Per germline, CDR1 SGDLS and CDR2 YYNGEE. This CDR3 is 19 amino acids long. V lost 2 bases and J lost 1; bases outside the gene matches: 10. CDR3 DNA: TGTGCCAGCAGCGTCGGTCTTGGGGGACTAGCGGGGGTCCAAGAGACCCAGTACTTC. It codes for CASSVGLGGLAGVQETQYF.

A single count supports this clone. The gene calls are TRBV2 and TRBJ1-2; 8 bases are a match to TRBD1. V trimming: 6 bases; J trimming: 7 bases; junction bases outside the gene matches: 10. The CDR3 sequence is 14 residues long. In germline, CDR1 is SNHLY, CDR2 FYNNEI. CDR3 loop: CASSADRGSTGYTF. The CDR3, as DNA: TGTGCCAGCAGCGCAGACAGGGGTTCGACTGGCTACACCTTC.

This rearrangement joins TRBV7-7 to TRBJ2-7; 7 nucleotides line up with TRBD1. The CDR3 has 13 amino acids. Germline V CDR1 and CDR2: SSHAT, FNYEAQ (reference sequence). J was trimmed by 6 bases and V by 0 bases; bases with no gene match: 2. The CDR3 here is CASSLAGGGEQYF. The DNA for the CDR3 is TGTGCCAGCAGCTTAGCAGGGGGCGGCGAGCAGTACTTC. Variable domain in full (rest from reference TRBV7-7 and TRBJ2-7): GAGVSQSPRYKVTKRGQDVTLRCDPISSHATLYWYQQALGQGPEFLTYFNYEAQPDKSGLPSDRFSAERPEGSISTLTIQRTEQRDSAMYRCASSLAGGGEQYFGPGTRLTVT.

Only a few counts were recorded for this clone. The V call is TRBV30, the J call TRBJ2-2; the D gene is possibly TRBD1 (6 bases). From germline, CDR1 is GTSNPN and CDR2 SVGIG (reference sequence). V lost 8 bases, J lost 3 bases, and 16 bases lay in between. This CDR3 has 14 residues. CDR3: CAGRQEGDTGELFF. The CDR3 DNA follows: TGTGCCGGAAGACAGGAAGGAGACACCGGGGAGCTGTTTTTT. The variable domain in full, completed from reference TRBV30 and TRBJ2-2, reads SQTIHQWPATLVQPVGSPLSLECTVEGTSNPNLYWYRQAAGRGLQLLFYSVGIGQISSEVPQNLSASRPQDRQFILSSKKLLLSDSGFYLCAGRQEGDTGELFFGEGSRLTVL.

The chain recombines TRBV11-2 with TRBJ2-3, with a tentative D call TRBD1 (5 bases). Germline CDR1 reads SGHAT; CDR2 reads FQNNGV. CDR3 length: 14 amino acids. V lost 6 bases, J lost 4 bases, and 14 bases lay in between. The CDR3 region is CASSTGPGADTQYF. The CDR3 nucleotides are TGTGCCAGCAGTACAGGCCCTGGGGCAGATACGCAGTATTTT.

This sequence joins TRBV7-9 and TRBJ1-2, with TRBD1 as a possible D gene (6 bases). CDR1 is SEHNR, CDR2 FQNEAQ, per germline (reference sequence). This CDR3 comprises 14 residues. V lost 1 base, J lost 8 bases, and 14 bases lay in between. The CDR3, as DNA: TGTGCCAGCAGCTTAGATCTACAGGGTACGGGCTACACCTTC. It is translated as CASSLDLQGTGYTF.

The chain is built from TRBV29-1 and TRBJ1-1; possible D gene TRBD1, 6 bases. The CDR3 is made up of 13 amino acids. The ends were cut back, 7 bases at V and 4 bases at J, with 16 bases in the middle. Germline loops: CDR1 SQVTM, CDR2 ANQGSEA. Here the CDR3 reads CSAGGRRSTEAFF. The CDR3 nucleotides read TGCAGCGCCGGGGGGCGGAGGAGCACTGAAGCTTTCTTT.

This chain joins TRBV7-6 and TRBJ1-5, with D maybe TRBD1 (5 bases). Trimming removed 1 base from V and 0 bases from J, with 10 bases in between. Germline-derived CDR1 and CDR2 are SGHVS and FNYEAQ. There are 16 residues in the CDR3. The CDR3 loop reads CASSLEGQGSNQPQHF. DNA of the CDR3: TGTGCCAGCAGCTTAGAGGGCCAGGGTAGCAATCAGCCCCAGCATTTT.

This clone was detected once. The genes are TRBV18 and TRBJ1-2, with D possibly TRBD1 on 6 matching bases. This CDR3 spans 17 amino acids. Trimming shortened V by 2 bases and J by 1 base, and 17 bases separated the two germline ends. The V gene's germline CDR1 is KGHSH and CDR2 LQKENI. CDR3 nucleotide sequence: TGTGCCAGCTCACCAGAAGGATACAGGGAACTTAACTATGGCTACACCTTC. Protein product: CASSPEGYRELNYGYTF.

This clone was counted between two and nine times. The chain combines TRBV6-5 with TRBJ1-2; 7 bases map to TRBD1. The J segment lost 4 bases and the V segment lost 8 bases, leaving 10 bases of the junction unmatched. The CDR3 spans 14 residues. Germline V CDR1 and CDR2: MNHEY, SVGAGI. The CDR3 protein is CASSSRAGGYGYTF. For the CDR3, the DNA is TGTGCCAGCTCCTCACGGGCAGGGGGCTATGGCTACACCTTC.

This clone was recorded a few times. Other DNA sequences of this sample code for an identical CDR3. The chain couples TRBV7-6 to TRBJ2-2, with D possibly being TRBD2 (6 bases). Deletions cut 1 base from V and 4 bases from J, with 10 bases between. This CDR3 has 15 residues. Germline lookup yields CDR1 SGHVS and CDR2 FNYEAQ. The CDR3 is CASSLGAGSTGELFF. In DNA, the CDR3 is TGTGCCAGCAGCTTAGGCGCGGGGAGCACCGGGGAGCTGTTTTTT.